The entry below describes one T cell receptor beta chain. The sample comes from a study of neoadjuvant anti-PD-1 for oral cavity cancer. At the level of the study: Non-progressing patients received a fourth nivolumab dose near day 43, then surgery on days 50-56.

Blood cells were analyzed directly, without culture or expansion. The repertoire was sequenced with immunoSEQ multiplex PCR; TCRdb's copy has only in-frame clones and lacks some. The table shows fewer than 20,000 clones, with roughly 78% occurring only once. The CDR3 extends over 15 amino acids. Germline V gene sequence: CDR1 SGHTA, CDR2 FQGTGA. With 4 bases clipped from V and 8 bases from J, the junction kept 9 bases outside the gene matches. The source was PBMCs, collected before nivolumab (anti-PD-1) treatment. This clonotype was sampled from a person aged 40-85 years with oral cavity squamous cell carcinoma. The chain combines TRBV7-3 with TRBJ2-2; 8 nucleotides match TRBD2. The CDR3 loop reads CASSSGLGESGELFF. The CDR3 bases are TGTGCCAGCAGCTCGGGACTAGGGGAATCGGGGGAGCTGTTTTTT.